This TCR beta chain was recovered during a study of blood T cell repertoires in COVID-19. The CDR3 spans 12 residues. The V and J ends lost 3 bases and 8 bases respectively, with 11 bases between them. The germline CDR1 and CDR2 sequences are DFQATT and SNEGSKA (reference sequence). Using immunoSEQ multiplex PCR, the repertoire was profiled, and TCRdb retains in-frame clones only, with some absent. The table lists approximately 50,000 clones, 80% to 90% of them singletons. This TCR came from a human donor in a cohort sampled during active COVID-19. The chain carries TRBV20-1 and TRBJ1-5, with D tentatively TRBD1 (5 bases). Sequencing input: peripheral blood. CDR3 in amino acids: CSASPTGEPQHF. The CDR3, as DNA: TGCAGTGCTAGTCCGACGGGGGAGCCCCAGCATTTT.